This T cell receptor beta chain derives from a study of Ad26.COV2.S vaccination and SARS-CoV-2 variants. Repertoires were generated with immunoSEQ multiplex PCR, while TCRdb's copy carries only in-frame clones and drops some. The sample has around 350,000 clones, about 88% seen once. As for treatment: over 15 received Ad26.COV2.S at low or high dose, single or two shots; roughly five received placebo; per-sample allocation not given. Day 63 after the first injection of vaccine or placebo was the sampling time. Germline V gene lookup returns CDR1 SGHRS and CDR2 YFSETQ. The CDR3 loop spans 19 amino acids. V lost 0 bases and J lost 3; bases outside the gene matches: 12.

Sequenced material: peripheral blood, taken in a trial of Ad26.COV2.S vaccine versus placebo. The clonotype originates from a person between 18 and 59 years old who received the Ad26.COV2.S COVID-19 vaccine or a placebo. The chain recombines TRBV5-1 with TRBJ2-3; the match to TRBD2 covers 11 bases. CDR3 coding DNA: TGCGCCAGCAGCTTGGAGATAGCGGGGGGGCCTTTGAAGACAGATACGCAGTATTTT. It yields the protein CASSLEIAGGPLKTDTQYF.